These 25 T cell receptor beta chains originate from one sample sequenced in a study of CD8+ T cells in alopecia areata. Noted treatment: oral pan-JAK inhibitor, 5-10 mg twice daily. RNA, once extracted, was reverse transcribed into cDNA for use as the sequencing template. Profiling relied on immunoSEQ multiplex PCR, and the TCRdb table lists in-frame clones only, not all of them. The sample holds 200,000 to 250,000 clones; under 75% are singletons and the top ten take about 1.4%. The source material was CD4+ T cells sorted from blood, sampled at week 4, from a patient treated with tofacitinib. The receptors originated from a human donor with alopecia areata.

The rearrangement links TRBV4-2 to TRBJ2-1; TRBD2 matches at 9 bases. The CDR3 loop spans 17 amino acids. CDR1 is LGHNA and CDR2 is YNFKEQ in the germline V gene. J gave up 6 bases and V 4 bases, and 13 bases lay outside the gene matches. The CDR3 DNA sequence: TGTGCCAGCAGCCGCTCGACCCGCGGGGGGGACCCCAATGAGCAGTTCTTC. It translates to CASSRSTRGGDPNEQFF.

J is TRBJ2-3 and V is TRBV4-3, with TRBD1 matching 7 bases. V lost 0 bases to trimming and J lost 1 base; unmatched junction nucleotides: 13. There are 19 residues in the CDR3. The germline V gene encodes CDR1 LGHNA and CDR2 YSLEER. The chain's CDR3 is CASSQESVEGASGTDTQYF. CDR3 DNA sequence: TGCGCCAGCAGCCAAGAAAGTGTTGAGGGGGCTAGTGGCACAGATACGCAGTATTTT.

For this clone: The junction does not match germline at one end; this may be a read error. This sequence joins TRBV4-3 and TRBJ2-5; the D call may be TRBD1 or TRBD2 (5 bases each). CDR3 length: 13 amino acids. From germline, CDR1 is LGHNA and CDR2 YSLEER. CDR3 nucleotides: TGCGCCAGCAGCACCGGGACCCAAGGGACCCAGTACTTC. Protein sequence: CASSTGTQGTQYF.

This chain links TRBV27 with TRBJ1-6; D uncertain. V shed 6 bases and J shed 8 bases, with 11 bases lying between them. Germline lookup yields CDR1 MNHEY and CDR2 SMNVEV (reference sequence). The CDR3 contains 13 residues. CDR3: CASSSLSDSPLHF. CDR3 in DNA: TGTGCCAGCAGCTCCTTAAGTGATTCACCCCTCCACTTT.

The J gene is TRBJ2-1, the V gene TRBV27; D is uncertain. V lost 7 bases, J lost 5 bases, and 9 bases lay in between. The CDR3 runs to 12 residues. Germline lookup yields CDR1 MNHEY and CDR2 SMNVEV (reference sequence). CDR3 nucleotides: TGTGCCAGCACCCAGAACAACAATGAGCAGTTCTTC. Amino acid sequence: CASTQNNNEQFF.

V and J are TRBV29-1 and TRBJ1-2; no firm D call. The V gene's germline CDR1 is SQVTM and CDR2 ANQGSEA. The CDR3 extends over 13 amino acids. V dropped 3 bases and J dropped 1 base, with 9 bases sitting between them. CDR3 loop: CSVEGSLNYGYTF. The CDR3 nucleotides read TGCAGCGTTGAGGGCAGTCTTAACTATGGCTACACCTTC.

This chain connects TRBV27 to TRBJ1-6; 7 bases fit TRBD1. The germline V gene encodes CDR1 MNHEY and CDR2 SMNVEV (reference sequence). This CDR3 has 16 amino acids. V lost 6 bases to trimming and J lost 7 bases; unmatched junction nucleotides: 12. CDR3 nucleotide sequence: TGTGCCAGCAGAATCTACTCCGGGACAGCCAATTCACCCCTCCACTTT. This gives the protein CASRIYSGTANSPLHF.

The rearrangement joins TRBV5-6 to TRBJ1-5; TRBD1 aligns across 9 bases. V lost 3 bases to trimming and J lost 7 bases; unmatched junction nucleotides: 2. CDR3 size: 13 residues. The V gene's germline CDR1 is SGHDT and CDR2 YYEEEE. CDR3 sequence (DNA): TGTGCCAGCAGCTCGACAGGGGGGCAGCCCCAGCATTTT. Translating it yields CASSSTGGQPQHF. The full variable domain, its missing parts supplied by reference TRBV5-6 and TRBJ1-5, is DAGVTQSPTHLIKTRGQQVTLRCSPKSGHDTVSWYQQALGQGPQFIFQYYEEEERQRGNFPDRFSGHQFPNYSSELNVNALLLGDSALYLCASSSTGGQPQHFGDGTRLSIL.

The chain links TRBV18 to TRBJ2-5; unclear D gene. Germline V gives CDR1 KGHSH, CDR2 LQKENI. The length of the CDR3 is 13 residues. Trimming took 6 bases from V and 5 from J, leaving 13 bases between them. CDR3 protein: CASSPMASETQYF. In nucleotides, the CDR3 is TGTGCCAGCTCCCCAATGGCTAGTGAGACCCAGTACTTC.

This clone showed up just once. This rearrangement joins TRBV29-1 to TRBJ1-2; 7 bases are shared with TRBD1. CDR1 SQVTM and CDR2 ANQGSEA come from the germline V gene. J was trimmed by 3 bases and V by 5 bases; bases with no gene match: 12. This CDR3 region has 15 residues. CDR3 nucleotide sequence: TGCAGCGTTTCCCCTACCCGGACAGGTTACTATGGCTACACCTTC. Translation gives CSVSPTRTGYYGYTF.

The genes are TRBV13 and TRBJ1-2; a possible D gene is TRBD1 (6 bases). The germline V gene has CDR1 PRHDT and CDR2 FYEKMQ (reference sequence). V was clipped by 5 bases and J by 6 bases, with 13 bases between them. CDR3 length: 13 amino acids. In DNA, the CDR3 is TGTGCCAGCAGCCGGGACTCAGGGGATGGCTACACCTTC. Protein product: CASSRDSGDGYTF.

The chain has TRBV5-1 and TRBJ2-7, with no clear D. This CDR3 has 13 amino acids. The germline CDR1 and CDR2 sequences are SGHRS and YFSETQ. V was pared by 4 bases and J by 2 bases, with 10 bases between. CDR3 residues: CASSTGPPYEQYF. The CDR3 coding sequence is TGCGCCAGCAGCACCGGACCCCCCTACGAGCAGTACTTC.

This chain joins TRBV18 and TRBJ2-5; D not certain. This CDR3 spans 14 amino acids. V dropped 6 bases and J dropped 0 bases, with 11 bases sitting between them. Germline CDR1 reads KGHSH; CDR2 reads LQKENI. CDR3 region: CASSQARNQETQYF. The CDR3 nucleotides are TGTGCCAGCTCGCAAGCAAGGAACCAAGAGACCCAGTACTTC.

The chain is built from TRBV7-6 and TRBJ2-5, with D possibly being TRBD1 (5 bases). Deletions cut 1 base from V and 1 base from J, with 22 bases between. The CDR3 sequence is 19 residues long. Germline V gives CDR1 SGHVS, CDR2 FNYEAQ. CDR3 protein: CASSLGPRLSGAPQETQYF. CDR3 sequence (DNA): TGTGCCAGCAGCTTAGGTCCGCGACTGAGTGGGGCTCCCCAAGAGACCCAGTACTTC. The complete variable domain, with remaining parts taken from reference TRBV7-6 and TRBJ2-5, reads GAGVSQSPRYKVTKRGQDVALRCDPISGHVSLYWYRQALGQGPEFLTYFNYEAQQDKSGLPNDRFSAERPEGSISTLTIQRTEQRDSAMYRCASSLGPRLSGAPQETQYFGPGTRLLVL.

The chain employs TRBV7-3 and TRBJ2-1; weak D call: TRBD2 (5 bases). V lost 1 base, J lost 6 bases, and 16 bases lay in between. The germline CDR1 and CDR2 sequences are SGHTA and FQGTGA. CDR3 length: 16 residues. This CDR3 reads CASSLMGTASRNEQFF. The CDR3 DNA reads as TGTGCCAGCAGCTTAATGGGTACGGCTAGCCGCAATGAGCAGTTCTTC. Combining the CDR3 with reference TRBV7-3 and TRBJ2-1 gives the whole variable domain GAGVSQTPSNKVTEKGKYVELRCDPISGHTALYWYRQSLGQGPEFLIYFQGTGAADDSGLPNDRFFAVRPEGSVSTLKIQRTERGDSAVYLCASSLMGTASRNEQFFGPGTRLTVL.

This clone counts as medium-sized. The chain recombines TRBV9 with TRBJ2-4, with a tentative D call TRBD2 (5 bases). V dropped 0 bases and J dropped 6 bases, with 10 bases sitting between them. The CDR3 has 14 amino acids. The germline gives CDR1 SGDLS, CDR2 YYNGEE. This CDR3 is CASSVVARGNIQYF. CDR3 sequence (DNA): TGTGCCAGCAGCGTAGTTGCCCGGGGAAACATTCAGTACTTC.

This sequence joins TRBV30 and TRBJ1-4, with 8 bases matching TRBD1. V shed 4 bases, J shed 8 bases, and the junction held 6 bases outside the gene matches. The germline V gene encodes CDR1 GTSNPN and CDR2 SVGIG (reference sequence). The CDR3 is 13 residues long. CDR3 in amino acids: CAWKQGVREKLFF. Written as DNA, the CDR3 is TGTGCCTGGAAACAGGGGGTACGAGAAAAACTGTTTTTT.

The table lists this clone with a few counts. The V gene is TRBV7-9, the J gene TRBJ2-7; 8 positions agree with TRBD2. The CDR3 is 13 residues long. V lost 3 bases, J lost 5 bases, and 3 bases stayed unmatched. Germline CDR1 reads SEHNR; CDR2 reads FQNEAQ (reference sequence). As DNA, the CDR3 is TGTGCCAGCAGCTTCGCGGGGGGCCACGAGCAGTACTTC. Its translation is CASSFAGGHEQYF.

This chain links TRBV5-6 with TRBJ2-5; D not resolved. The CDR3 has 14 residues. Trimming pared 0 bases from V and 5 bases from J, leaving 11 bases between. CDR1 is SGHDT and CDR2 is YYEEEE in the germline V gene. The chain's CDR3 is CASSLVGKWETQYF. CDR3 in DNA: TGTGCCAGCAGCTTGGTAGGGAAGTGGGAGACCCAGTACTTC.

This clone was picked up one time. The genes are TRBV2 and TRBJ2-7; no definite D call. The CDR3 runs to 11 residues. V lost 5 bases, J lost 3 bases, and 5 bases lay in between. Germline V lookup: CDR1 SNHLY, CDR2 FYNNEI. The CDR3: CASSSDYEQYF. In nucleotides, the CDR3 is TGTGCCAGCAGTAGCGACTACGAGCAGTACTTC.

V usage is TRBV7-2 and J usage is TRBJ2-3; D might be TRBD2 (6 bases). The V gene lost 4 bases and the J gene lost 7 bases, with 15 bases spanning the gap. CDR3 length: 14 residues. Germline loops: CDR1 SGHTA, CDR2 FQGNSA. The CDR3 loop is CASSSPPAGYTQYF. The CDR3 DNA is TGTGCCAGCAGCTCCCCCCCAGCGGGCTATACGCAGTATTTT.

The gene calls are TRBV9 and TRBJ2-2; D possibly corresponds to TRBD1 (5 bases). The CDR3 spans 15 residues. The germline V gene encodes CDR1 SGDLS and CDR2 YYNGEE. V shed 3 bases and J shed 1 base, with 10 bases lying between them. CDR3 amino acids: CASSGRTKNTGELFF. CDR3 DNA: TGTGCCAGCAGCGGGCGGACAAAGAACACCGGGGAGCTGTTTTTT.

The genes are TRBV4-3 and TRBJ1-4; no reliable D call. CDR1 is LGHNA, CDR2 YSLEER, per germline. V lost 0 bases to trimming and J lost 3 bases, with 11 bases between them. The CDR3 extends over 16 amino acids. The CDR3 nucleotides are TGCGCCAGCAGCCAAGATCTGGCCTCAGCTAATGAAAAACTGTTTTTT. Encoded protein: CASSQDLASANEKLFF.

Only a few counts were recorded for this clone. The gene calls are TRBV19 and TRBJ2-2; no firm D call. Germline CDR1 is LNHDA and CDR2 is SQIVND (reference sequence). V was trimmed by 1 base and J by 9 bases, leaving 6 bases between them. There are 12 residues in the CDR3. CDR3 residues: CASSIGAWELFF. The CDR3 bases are TGTGCCAGTAGTATAGGGGCATGGGAGCTGTTTTTT.

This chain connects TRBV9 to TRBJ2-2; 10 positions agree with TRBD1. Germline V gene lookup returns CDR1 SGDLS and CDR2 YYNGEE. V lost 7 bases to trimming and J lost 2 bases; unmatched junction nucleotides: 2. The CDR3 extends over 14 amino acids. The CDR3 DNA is TGTGCCAGCGCGACAGGGGGCAACACCGGGGAGCTGTTTTTT. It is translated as CASATGGNTGELFF.